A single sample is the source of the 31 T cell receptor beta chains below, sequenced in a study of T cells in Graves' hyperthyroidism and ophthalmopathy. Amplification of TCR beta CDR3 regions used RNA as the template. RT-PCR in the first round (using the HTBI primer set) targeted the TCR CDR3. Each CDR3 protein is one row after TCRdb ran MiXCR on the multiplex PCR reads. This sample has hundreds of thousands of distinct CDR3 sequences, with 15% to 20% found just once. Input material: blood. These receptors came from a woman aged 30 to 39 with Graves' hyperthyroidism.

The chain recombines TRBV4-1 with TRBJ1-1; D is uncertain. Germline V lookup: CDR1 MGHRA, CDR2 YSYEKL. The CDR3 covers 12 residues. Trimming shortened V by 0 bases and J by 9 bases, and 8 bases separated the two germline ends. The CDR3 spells CASSQDGIQAFF. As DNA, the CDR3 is TGCGCCAGCAGCCAAGACGGTATCCAAGCTTTCTTT.

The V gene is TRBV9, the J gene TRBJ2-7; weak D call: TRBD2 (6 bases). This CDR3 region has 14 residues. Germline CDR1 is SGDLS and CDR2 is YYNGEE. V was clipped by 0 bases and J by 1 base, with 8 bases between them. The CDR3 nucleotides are TGTGCCAGCAGCGTAGACGCGGGATCCTACGAGCAGTACTTC. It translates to CASSVDAGSYEQYF.

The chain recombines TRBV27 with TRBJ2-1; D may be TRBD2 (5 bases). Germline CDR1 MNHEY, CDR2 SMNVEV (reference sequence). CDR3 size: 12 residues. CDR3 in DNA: TGTGTTCAAGGGAGTTCGTACAATGAGCAGTTCTTC. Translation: CVQGSSYNEQFF.

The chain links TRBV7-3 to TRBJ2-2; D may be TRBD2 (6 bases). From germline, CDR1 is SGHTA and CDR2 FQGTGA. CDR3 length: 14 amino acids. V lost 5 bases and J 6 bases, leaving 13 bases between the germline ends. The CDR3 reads CASSPTAGPGELFF. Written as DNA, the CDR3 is TGTGCCAGCAGCCCCACAGCGGGTCCCGGGGAGCTGTTTTTT.

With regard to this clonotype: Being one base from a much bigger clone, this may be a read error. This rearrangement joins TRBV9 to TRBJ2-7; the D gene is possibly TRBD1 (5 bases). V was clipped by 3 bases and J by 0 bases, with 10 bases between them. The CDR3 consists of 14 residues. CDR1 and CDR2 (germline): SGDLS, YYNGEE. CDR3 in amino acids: CASSDRPLSYEQYF. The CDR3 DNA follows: TGTGCCAGCAGCGACAGGCCCCTCTCCTACGAGCAGTACTTC.

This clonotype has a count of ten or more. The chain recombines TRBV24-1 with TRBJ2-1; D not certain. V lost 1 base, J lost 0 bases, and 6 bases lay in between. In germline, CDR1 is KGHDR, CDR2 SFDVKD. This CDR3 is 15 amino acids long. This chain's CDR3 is CATSDFRSSYNEQFF. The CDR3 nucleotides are TGTGCCACCAGTGATTTCCGGAGCTCCTACAATGAGCAGTTCTTC.

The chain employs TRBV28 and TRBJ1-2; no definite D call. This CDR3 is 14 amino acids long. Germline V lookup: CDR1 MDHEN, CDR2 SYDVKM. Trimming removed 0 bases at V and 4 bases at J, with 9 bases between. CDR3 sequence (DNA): TGTGCCAGCAGTTTATGGGCAGGCGTCTATGGCTACACCTTC. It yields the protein CASSLWAGVYGYTF.

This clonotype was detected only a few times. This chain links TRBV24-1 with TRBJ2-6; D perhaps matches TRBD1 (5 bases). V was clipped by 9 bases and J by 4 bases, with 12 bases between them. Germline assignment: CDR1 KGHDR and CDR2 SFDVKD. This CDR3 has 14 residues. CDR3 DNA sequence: TGTGCCACCGCAGGGAACTCCGGGGCCAACGTCCTGACTTTC. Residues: CATAGNSGANVLTF.

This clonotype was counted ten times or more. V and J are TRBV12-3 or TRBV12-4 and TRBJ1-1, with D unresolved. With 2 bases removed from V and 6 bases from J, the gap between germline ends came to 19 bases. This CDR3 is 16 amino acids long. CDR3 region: CASSLPVTPASPEAFF. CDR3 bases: TGTGCCAGCAGTTTACCGGTAACTCCGGCGAGCCCTGAAGCTTTCTTT.

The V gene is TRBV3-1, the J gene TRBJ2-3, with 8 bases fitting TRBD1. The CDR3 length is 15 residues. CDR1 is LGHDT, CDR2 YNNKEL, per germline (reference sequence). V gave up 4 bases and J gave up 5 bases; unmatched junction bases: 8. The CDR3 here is CASSRNRGMGDTQYF. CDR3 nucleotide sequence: TGTGCCAGCAGCCGCAACAGGGGGATGGGAGATACGCAGTATTTT.

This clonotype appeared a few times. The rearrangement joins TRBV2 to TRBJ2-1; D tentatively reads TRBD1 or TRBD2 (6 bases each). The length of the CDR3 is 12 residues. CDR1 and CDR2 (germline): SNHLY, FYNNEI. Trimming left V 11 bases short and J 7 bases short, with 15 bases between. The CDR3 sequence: CAARGDGNEQFF. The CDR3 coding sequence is TGTGCCGCGAGGGGGGATGGGAATGAGCAGTTCTTC.

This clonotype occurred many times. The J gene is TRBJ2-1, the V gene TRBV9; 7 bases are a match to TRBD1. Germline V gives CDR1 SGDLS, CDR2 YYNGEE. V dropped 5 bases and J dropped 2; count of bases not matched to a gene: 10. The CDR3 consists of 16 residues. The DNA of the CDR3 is TGTGCCAGCAGTGCGAACCGGGACAGAACCTACAATGAGCAGTTCTTC. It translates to CASSANRDRTYNEQFF.

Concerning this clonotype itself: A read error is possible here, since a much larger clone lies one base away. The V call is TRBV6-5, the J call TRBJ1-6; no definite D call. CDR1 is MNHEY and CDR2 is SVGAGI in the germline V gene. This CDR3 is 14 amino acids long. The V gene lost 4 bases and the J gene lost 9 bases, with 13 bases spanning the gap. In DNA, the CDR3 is TGTGCCAGCAGTTGCTCGAATAAGCTTTCACCCCTCCACTTT. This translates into CASSCSNKLSPLHF.

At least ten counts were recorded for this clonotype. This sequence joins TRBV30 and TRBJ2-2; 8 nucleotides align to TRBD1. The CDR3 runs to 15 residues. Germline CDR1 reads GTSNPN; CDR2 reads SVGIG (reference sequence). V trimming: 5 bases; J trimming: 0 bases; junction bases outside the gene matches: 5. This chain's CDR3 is CAWARTGTNTGELFF. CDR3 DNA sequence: TGTGCCTGGGCAAGGACAGGGACGAACACCGGGGAGCTGTTTTTT.

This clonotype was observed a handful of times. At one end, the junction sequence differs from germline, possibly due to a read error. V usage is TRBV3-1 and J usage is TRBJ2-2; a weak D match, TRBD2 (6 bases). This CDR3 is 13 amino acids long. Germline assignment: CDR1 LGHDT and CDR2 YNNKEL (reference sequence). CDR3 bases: TGTGCCAGCAGGCCCCCTTCATCGGGGGAACTGTTTTTT. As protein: CASRPPSSGELFF.

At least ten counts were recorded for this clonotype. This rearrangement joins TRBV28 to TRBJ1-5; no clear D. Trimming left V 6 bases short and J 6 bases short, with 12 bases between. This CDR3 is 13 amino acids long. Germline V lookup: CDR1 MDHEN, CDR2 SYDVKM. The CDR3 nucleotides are TGTGCCAGCAGCCAACCGTCCGGTCAGCCCCAGCATTTT. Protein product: CASSQPSGQPQHF. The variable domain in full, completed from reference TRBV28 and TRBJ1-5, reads DVKVTQSSRYLVKRTGEKVFLECVQDMDHENMFWYRQDPGLGLRLIYFSYDVKMKEKGDIPEGYSVSREKKERFSLILESASTNQTSMYLCASSQPSGQPQHFGDGTRLSIL.

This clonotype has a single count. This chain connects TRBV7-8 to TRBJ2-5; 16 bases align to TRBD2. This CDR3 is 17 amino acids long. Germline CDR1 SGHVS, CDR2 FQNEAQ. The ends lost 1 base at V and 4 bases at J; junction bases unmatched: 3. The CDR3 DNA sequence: TGTGCCAGCAGCTTAGGGGGACTAGCGGGAGGGCGAGAGACCCAGTACTTC. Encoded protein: CASSLGGLAGGRETQYF.

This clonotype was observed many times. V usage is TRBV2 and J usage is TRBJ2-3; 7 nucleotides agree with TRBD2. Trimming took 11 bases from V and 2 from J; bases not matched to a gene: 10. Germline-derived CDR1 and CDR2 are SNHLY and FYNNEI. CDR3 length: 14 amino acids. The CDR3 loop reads CAADAGDATDTQYF. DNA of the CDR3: TGTGCCGCCGATGCGGGGGACGCCACAGATACGCAGTATTTT.

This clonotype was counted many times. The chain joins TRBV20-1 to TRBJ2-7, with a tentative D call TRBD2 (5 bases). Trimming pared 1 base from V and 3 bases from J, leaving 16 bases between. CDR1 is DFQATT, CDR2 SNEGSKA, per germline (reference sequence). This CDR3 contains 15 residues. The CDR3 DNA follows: TGCAGTGCTAGAGGAACTGGGGTAGGAGGCTACGAGCAGTACTTC. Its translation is CSARGTGVGGYEQYF.

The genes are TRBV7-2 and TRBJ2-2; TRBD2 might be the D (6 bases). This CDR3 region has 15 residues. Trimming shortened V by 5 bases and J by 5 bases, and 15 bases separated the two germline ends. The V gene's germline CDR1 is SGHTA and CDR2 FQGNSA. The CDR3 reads CASSLGGRRTGELFF. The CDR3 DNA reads TGTGCCAGCAGCCTGGGAGGCAGAAGGACCGGGGAGCTGTTTTTT.

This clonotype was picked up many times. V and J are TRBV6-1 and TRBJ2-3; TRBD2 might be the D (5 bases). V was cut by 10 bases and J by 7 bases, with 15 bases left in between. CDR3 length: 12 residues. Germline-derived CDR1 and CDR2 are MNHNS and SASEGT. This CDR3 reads CATKNPGNTQYF. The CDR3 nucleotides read TGTGCCACCAAAAATCCGGGAAATACGCAGTATTTT.

The CDR3 loop is CASSQTGVYQPQHF. In DNA, the CDR3 is TGTGCCAGCAGCCAGACAGGGGTTTATCAGCCCCAGCATTTT. V is TRBV27 and J is TRBJ1-5, with 8 bases aligning to TRBD1. The germline CDR1 and CDR2 sequences are MNHEY and SMNVEV (reference sequence). Trimming cost V 6 bases and J 5 bases; bases outside gene matches: 6. CDR3 length: 14 amino acids.

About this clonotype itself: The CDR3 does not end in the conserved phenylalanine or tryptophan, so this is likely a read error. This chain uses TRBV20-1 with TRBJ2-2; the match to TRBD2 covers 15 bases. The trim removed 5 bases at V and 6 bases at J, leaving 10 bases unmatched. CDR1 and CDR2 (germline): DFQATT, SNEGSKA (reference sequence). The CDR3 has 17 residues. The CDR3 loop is CSASRTSGRAVSGELFL. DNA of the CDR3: TGCAGTGCTTCGAGGACTAGCGGGAGGGCCGTTTCCGGGGAGCTGTTTCTT.

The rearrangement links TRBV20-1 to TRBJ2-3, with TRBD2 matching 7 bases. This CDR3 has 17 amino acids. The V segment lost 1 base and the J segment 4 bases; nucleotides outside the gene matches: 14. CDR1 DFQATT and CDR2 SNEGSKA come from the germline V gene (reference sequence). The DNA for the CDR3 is TGCAGTGCTAGAGTCCCTCGGGGCGGGAGAAGGTCAGATACGCAGTATTTT. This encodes CSARVPRGGRRSDTQYF.

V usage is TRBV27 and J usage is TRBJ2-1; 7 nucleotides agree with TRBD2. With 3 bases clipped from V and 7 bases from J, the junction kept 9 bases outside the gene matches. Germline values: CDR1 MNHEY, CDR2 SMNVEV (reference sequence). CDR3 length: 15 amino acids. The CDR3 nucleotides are TGTGCCAGCAGTTTGGGAACTAGCGCAAAGAATGAGCAGTTCTTC. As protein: CASSLGTSAKNEQFF.

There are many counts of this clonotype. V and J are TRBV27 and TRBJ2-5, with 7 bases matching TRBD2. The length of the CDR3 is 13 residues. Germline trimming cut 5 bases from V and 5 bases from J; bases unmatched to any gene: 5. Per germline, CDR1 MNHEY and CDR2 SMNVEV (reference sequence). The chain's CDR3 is CASSPAGGETQYF. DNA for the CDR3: TGTGCCAGCAGTCCTGCCGGGGGGGAGACCCAGTACTTC.

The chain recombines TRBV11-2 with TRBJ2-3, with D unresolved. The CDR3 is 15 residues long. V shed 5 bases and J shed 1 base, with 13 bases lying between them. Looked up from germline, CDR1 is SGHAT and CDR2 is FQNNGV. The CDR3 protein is CASSPRFRGTDTQYF. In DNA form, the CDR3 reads TGTGCCAGCAGCCCCAGGTTTCGCGGCACAGATACGCAGTATTTT.

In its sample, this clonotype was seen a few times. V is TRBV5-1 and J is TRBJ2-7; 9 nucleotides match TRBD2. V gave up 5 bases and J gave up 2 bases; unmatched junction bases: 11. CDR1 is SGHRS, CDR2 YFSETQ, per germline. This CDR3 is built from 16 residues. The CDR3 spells CASSHGRASGTYEQYF. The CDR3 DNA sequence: TGCGCCAGCAGTCACGGGCGGGCTAGCGGGACCTACGAGCAGTACTTC. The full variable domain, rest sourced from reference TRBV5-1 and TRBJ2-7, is KAGVTQTPRYLIKTRGQQVTLSCSPISGHRSVSWYQQTPGQGLQFLFEYFSETQRNKGNFPGRFSGRQFSNSRSEMNVSTLELGDSALYLCASSHGRASGTYEQYFGPGTRLTVT.

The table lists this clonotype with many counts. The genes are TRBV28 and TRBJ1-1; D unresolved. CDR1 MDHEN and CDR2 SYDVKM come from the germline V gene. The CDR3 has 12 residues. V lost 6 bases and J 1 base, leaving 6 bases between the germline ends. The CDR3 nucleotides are TGTGCCAGCAGCCTTCCGAACACTGAAGCTTTCTTT. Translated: CASSLPNTEAFF.

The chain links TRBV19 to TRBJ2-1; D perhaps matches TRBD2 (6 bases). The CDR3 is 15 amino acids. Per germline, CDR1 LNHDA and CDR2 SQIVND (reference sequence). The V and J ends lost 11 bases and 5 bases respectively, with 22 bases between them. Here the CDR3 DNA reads TGTGCCTGCTCCCCGGGCGGGATAATGGACAATGAGCAGTTCTTC. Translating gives CACSPGGIMDNEQFF.

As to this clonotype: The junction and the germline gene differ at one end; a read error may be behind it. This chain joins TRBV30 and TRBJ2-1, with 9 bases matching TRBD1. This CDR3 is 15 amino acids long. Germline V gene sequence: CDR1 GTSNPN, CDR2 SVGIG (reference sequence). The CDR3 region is CAWRKPGTGLNERFF. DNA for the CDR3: TGTGCCTGGAGGAAACCCGGGACAGGGCTCAATGAGCGGTTCTTC.